This TCR beta chain was captured in a study of T cell repertoires in cytomegalovirus infection. Points from the study as a whole: Cumulative public TCR beta family frequency identified CMV carriers with the relevant HLA.

Many counts were recorded for this clonotype. No antigen is known for it. The CDR3 runs to 14 residues. Trimming took off 5 bases at V and 8 bases at J, with 13 bases between the two ends. Germline CDR1 and CDR2: SEHNR and FQNEAQ (reference sequence). MiXCR was run by TCRdb on the reads, yielding one entry per CDR3 protein. The table shows 480,000 or so distinct CDR3 sequences, with around 11% occurring only once. This receptor was taken from a human donor in good health (CMV status not recorded). Some clones in this sample may be carry-over from other donors' samples. The chain carries TRBV7-9 and TRBJ1-6; possibly TRBD1 for D (5 bases). Source material: PBMCs. CDR3 bases: TGTGCCAGCAGCGACTCCAGGGAGGATTCACCCCTCCACTTT. Translation gives CASSDSREDSPLHF.